These 12 T cell receptor beta chains originate from one sample sequenced in a study of blood T cell repertoires in COVID-19. Measured with immunoSEQ multiplex PCR; TCRdb has only the in-frame clones, and not every one. The sample shows more than 200,000 clones, 75% to 90% of them seen only once. Sequencing was performed on peripheral blood. All receptors come from a man aged 40-55 years with acute or convalescent COVID-19.

The CDR3 nucleotides read TGCGCCAGCAGCCACGCGTGGGGGGACACAGATACGCAGTATTTT. This codes for CASSHAWGDTDTQYF. The rearrangement uses TRBV5-1 and TRBJ2-3; perhaps TRBD2 as D (6 bases). Between the trimmed V and J ends, which lost 4 bases and 2 bases, there was a span of 14 bases. The germline V gene has CDR1 SGHRS and CDR2 YFSETQ. The CDR3 length is 15 residues.

V usage is TRBV19 and J usage is TRBJ2-3; D might be TRBD2 (6 bases). This CDR3 spans 15 amino acids. The V gene's germline CDR1 is LNHDA and CDR2 SQIVND (reference sequence). Trimming stripped 3 bases from V and 3 bases from J, with 13 bases between. The CDR3 coding sequence is TGTGCCAGTAGTATTGCTTGGGGGGTGACAGATACGCAGTATTTT. Protein sequence: CASSIAWGVTDTQYF.

J is TRBJ2-3 and V is TRBV5-1; TRBD2 agrees at 11 bases. This CDR3 is built from 14 residues. The germline gives CDR1 SGHRS, CDR2 YFSETQ. V trimming: 5 bases; J trimming: 5 bases; junction bases outside the gene matches: 4. CDR3 DNA: TGCGCCAGCAGACTAGCGGGAGCGAGAGATACGCAGTATTTT. This sequence encodes CASRLAGARDTQYF.

The genes are TRBV6-5 and TRBJ2-2, with TRBD2 matching over 12 bases. V was clipped by 4 bases and J by 8 bases; unmatched bases: 8. This CDR3 region has 16 residues. Germline CDR1 reads MNHEY; CDR2 reads SVGAGI. The CDR3 nucleotides are TGTGCCAGCAGTTGGCGGACTAGCGGGGAGGGGGGGGAGCTGTTTTTT. It translates to CASSWRTSGEGGELFF.

This clone was seen a few times. This chain uses TRBV4-1 with TRBJ2-7; TRBD2 is a possible D gene (6 bases). The CDR3 consists of 15 residues. V gave up 4 bases and J gave up 0 bases, with 13 bases separating them. CDR1 and CDR2 from the germline V gene are MGHRA and YSYEKL. The DNA of the CDR3 is TGCGCCAGCAGCCCTTCCCTAGCGCGCTCCTACGAGCAGTACTTC. Its translation is CASSPSLARSYEQYF.

The genes are TRBV6-5 and TRBJ1-1; 8 bases are shared with TRBD1. Germline lookup yields CDR1 MNHEY and CDR2 SVGAGI. The CDR3 spans 14 residues. V lost 5 bases, J lost 3 bases, and 5 bases stayed unmatched. DNA for the CDR3: TGTGCCAGCAGTCGGACAGGGTATGACACTGAAGCTTTCTTT. It codes for CASSRTGYDTEAFF.

This clone has only a few counts. This chain's CDR3 is CASSLGGTGNTGELFF. CDR3 in DNA: TGTGCCAGCAGCTTAGGGGGAACAGGGAACACCGGGGAGCTGTTTTTT. J is TRBJ2-2 and V is TRBV7-6, with D possibly being TRBD1 (5 bases). The CDR3 contains 16 residues. Trimming shortened V by 1 base and J by 1 base, and 10 bases separated the two germline ends. Germline V lookup: CDR1 SGHVS, CDR2 FNYEAQ.

The chain uses TRBV7-2 and TRBJ1-5; tentative D call: TRBD1 (6 bases). This CDR3 spans 15 amino acids. V lost 2 bases and J 3 bases, leaving 11 bases between the germline ends. CDR1 is SGHTA, CDR2 FQGNSA, per germline. The CDR3 nucleotides are TGTGCCAGCAGCTTAACGACAGGTCCCAATCAGCCCCAGCATTTT. Encoded protein: CASSLTTGPNQPQHF.

The CDR3 DNA is TGTGCCAGTAGCTGGGATGGGTCCAGGGCCAAGAATGAAAAACTGTTTTTT. Translated: CASSWDGSRAKNEKLFF. V and J are TRBV19 and TRBJ1-4, with D possibly TRBD1 on 5 matching bases. The V end lost 6 bases, the J end lost 5 bases, and 22 bases lay between the germline ends. The CDR3 covers 17 residues. CDR1 and CDR2 (germline): LNHDA, SQIVND (reference sequence). Variable domain in full (rest from reference TRBV19 and TRBJ1-4): DGGITQSPKYLFRKEGQNVTLSCEQNLNHDAMYWYRQDPGQGLRLIYYSQIVNDFQKGDIAEGYSVSREKKESFPLTVTSAQKNPTAFYLCASSWDGSRAKNEKLFFGSGTQLSVL.

The chain joins TRBV9 to TRBJ1-1; D unresolved. CDR1 and CDR2 from the germline V gene are SGDLS and YYNGEE. V gave up 0 bases and J gave up 3 bases, with 6 bases separating them. The CDR3 has 13 residues. CDR3 sequence: CASSVAGDTEAFF. CDR3 nucleotide sequence: TGTGCCAGCAGCGTAGCAGGCGACACTGAAGCTTTCTTT.

V gene TRBV19 combines with J gene TRBJ2-3; 12 bases line up with TRBD2. J gave up 1 base and V 3 bases, and 2 bases lay outside the gene matches. This CDR3 comprises 16 residues. Germline CDR1 is LNHDA and CDR2 is SQIVND (reference sequence). The CDR3: CASSIRLAGGTDTQYF. CDR3 in DNA: TGTGCCAGTAGTATTCGACTAGCGGGAGGCACAGATACGCAGTATTTT.

In nucleotides, the CDR3 is TGTGCCAGCAGCCGCCAGTGGACTGAAGCTTTCTTT. Protein product: CASSRQWTEAFF. V is TRBV7-9 and J is TRBJ1-1; no firm D call. The V end lost 5 bases, the J end lost 5 bases, and 9 bases lay between the germline ends. Germline values: CDR1 SEHNR, CDR2 FQNEAQ (reference sequence). This CDR3 is 12 amino acids long.